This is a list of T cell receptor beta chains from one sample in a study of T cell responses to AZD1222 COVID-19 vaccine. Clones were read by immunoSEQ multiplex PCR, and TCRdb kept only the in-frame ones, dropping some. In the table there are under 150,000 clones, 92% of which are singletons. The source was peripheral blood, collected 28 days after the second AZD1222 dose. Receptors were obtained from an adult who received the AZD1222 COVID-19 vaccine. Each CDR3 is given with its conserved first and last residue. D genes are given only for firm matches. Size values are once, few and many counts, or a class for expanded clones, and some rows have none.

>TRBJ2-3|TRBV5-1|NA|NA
CASSLAGTLPDTQYF
TGCGCCAGCAGCTTGGCCGGGACTCTACCAGATACGCAGTATTTT
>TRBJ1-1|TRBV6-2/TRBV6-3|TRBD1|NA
CASSPLQGLNTEAFF
TGTGCCAGCAGTCCATTACAGGGGCTGAACACTGAAGCTTTCTTT
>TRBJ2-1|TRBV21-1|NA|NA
CASSPNQQYNEQFF
TGTGCCAGCAGCCCAAACCAACAGTACAATGAGCAGTTCTTC
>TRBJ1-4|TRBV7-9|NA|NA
CASSDRQEKLFF
TGTGCCAGCAGCGACCGACAGGAAAAACTGTTTTTT
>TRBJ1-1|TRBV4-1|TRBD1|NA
CASSRGQGGTEAFF
TGCGCCAGCAGCCGGGGTCAGGGGGGGACTGAAGCTTTCTTT
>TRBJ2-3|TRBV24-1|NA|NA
CATSKGQDSTDTQYF
TGTGCCACCAGCAAGGGACAAGACAGCACAGATACGCAGTATTTT
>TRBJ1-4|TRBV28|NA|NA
CASSASNEKLFF
TGTGCCAGCAGCGCGTCTAATGAAAAACTGTTTTTT
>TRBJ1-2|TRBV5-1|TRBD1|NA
CASSLDAGGNNYGYTF
TGCGCCAGCAGCTTGGACGCAGGGGGCAATAACTATGGCTACACCTTC
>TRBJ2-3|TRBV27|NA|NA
CASSLSWTEGGTDTQYF
TGTGCCAGCAGTTTATCGTGGACAGAGGGAGGCACAGATACGCAGTATTTT
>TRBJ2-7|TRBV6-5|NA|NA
CASSYSSGNSYEQYF
TGTGCCAGCAGTTACTCGTCAGGGAACTCCTACGAGCAGTACTTC
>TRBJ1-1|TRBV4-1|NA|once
CASSPTPRRLGFRAFF
TGCGCCAGCAGCCCCACCCCGCGTAGGTTGGGTTTTAGGGCTTTCTTT
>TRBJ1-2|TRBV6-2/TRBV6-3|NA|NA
CASSYGLNYGYTF
TGTGCCAGCAGTTACGGACTGAACTATGGCTACACCTTC
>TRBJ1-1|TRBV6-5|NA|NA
CASSYSRTNTEAFF
TGTGCCAGCAGTTACTCGAGGACGAACACTGAAGCTTTCTTT
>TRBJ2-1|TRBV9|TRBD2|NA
CASSVASGFSYNEQFF
TGTGCCAGCAGCGTAGCTAGCGGGTTCTCCTACAATGAGCAGTTCTTC
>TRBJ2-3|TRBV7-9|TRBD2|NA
CASSSTSGGLPDTQYF
TGTGCCAGCAGCTCCACTAGCGGGGGCCTCCCAGATACGCAGTATTTT
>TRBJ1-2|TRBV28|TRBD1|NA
CASRITGTGLSGYTF
TGTGCCAGCAGAATCACCGGGACAGGCCTTAGTGGCTACACCTTC
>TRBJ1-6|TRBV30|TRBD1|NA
CAWSDRGKSPLHF
TGTGCCTGGAGTGACAGGGGCAAATCACCCCTCCACTTT
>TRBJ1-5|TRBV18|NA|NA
CASSPGEGQPQHF
TGTGCCAGCTCACCAGGGGAAGGTCAGCCCCAGCATTTT
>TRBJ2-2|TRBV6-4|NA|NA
CASSESFRVGELFF
TGTGCCAGCAGTGAAAGTTTCCGGGTCGGGGAGCTGTTTTTT
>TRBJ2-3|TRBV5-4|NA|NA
CASSGFTDTQYF
TGTGCCAGCAGTGGGTTTACAGATACGCAGTATTTT
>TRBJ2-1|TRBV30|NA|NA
CAWSRSVNEQFF
TGTGCCTGGAGCCGGTCGGTCAATGAGCAGTTCTTC
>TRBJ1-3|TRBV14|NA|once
CASSQGVIPSGNTIYF
TGTGCCAGCAGCCAAGGAGTTATACCCTCTGGAAACACCATATATTTT
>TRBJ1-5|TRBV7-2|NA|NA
CASSLRASNQPQHF
TGTGCCAGCAGCTTGCGGGCCAGCAATCAGCCCCAGCATTTT
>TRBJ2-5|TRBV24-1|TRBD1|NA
CATSDPGYRGQETQYF
TGTGCCACCAGTGACCCCGGGTACAGGGGCCAAGAGACCCAGTACTTC
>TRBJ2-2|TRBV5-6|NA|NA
CASSLATGELFF
TGTGCCAGCAGCTTAGCGACCGGGGAGCTGTTTTTT
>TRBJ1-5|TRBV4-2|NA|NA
CASSQVLGAGNQPQHF
TGTGCCAGCAGCCAAGTATTGGGGGCTGGTAATCAGCCCCAGCATTTT
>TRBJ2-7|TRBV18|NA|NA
CASSPVQFSYEQYF
TGTGCCAGCTCACCGGTACAGTTCTCCTACGAGCAGTACTTC
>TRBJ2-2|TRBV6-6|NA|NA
CASSPLWTGELFF
TGTGCCAGCAGTCCTTTGTGGACCGGGGAGCTGTTTTTT
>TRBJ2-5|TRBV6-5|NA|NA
CASSYSKTQYF
TGTGCCAGCAGTTACTCGAAGACCCAGTACTTC
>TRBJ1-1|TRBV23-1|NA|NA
CASLAPVIRVNTEAFF
TGCGCCAGCCTCGCCCCAGTCATCCGGGTGAACACTGAAGCTTTCTTT
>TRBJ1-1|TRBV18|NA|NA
CASSPSTETIEAFF
TGTGCCAGCTCACCGTCGACTGAAACCATTGAAGCTTTCTTT
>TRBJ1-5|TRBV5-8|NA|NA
CASSLVPGIGQPQHF
TGTGCCAGCAGCTTGGTTCCCGGGATCGGTCAGCCCCAGCATTTT
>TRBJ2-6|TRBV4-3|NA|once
CASSQDGGTGANVLTF
TGCGCCAGCAGCCAAGACGGTGGGACAGGGGCCAACGTCCTGACTTTC
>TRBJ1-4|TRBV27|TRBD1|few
CASSFSHRDRDSADEKLFF
TGTGCCAGCAGTTTCAGCCACCGGGACAGGGACAGTGCTGACGAAAAACTGTTTTTT
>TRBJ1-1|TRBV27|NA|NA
CASSLLGRRVEAFF
TGTGCCAGCAGTTTATTGGGACGCCGGGTAGAAGCTTTCTTT
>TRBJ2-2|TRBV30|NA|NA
CAWRSGYTGELFF
TGTGCCTGGAGGAGCGGCTACACCGGGGAGCTGTTTTTT
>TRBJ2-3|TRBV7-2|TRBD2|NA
CASSLALAGEFTSTDTQYF
TGTGCCAGCAGCTTAGCACTAGCGGGGGAGTTTACTAGCACAGATACGCAGTATTTT
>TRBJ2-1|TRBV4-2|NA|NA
CASSQVKDWNYNEQFF
TGTGCCAGCAGCCAAGTTAAGGACTGGAACTACAATGAGCAGTTCTTC
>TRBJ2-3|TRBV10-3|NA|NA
CAISEWGPSTDTQYF
TGTGCCATCAGTGAATGGGGTCCCAGCACAGATACGCAGTATTTT
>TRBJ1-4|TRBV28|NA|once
CASSLWGGRDSGEKLFF
TGTGCCAGCAGTTTATGGGGGGGGCGGGACTCGGGTGAAAAACTGTTTTTT
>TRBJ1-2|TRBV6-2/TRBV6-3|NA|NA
CASSYRVQGGYTF
TGTGCCAGCAGTTACAGGGTCCAGGGTGGCTACACCTTC
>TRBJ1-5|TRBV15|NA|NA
CATSSGRNGGVRNQPQHF
TGTGCCACCAGCAGTGGACGGAACGGGGGTGTTCGCAATCAGCCCCAGCATTTT
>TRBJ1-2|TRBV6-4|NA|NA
CASSENGAYGYTF
TGTGCCAGCAGTGAAAACGGAGCCTATGGCTACACCTTC
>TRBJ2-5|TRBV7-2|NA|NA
CASSPPSSETQYF
TGTGCCAGCAGCCCACCTAGTTCAGAGACCCAGTACTTC
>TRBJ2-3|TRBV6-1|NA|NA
CASSEVGPSRGDTQYF
TGTGCCAGCAGTGAAGTGGGGCCCTCCCGAGGAGATACGCAGTATTTT
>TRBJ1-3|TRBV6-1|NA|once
CASSEVGGGPGNTIYF
TGTGCCAGCAGTGAAGTGGGGGGAGGCCCTGGAAACACCATATATTTT
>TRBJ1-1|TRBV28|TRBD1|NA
CASSSWRQGGNTEAFF
TGTGCCAGCAGTTCCTGGAGACAGGGGGGGAACACTGAAGCTTTCTTT
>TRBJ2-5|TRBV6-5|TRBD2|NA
CASTRLAEETQYF
TGTGCCAGCACCAGACTAGCGGAGGAGACCCAGTACTTC
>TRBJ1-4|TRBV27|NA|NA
CASSARGSNEKLFF
TGTGCCAGCAGTGCTCGGGGCTCTAATGAAAAACTGTTTTTT
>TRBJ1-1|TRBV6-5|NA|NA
CASRRGTEAFF
TGTGCCAGCAGGAGGGGGACTGAAGCTTTCTTT
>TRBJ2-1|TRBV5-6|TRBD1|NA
CASSKDRTYNEQFF
TGTGCCAGCAGCAAGGACAGGACCTACAATGAGCAGTTCTTC
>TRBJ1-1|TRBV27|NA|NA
CASKRAGIMNTEAFF
TGTGCCAGCAAACGGGCAGGGATTATGAACACTGAAGCTTTCTTT
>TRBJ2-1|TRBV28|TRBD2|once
CASSTGGASSYNEQFF
TGTGCCAGCAGCACGGGGGGTGCATCGTCCTACAATGAGCAGTTCTTC